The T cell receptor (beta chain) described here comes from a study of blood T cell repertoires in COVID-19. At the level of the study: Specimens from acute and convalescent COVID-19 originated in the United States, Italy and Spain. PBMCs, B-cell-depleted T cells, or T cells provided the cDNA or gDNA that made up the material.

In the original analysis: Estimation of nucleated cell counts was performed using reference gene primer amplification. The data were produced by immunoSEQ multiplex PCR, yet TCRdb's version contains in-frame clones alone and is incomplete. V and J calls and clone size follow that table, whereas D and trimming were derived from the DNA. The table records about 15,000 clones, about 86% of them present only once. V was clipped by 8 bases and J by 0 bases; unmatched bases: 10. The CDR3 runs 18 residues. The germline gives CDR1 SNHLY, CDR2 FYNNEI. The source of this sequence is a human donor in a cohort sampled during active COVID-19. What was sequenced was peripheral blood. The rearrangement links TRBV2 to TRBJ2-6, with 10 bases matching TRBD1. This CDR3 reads CASVYGTGVFSGANVLTF. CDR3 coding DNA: TGTGCCAGCGTATACGGGACAGGGGTTTTCTCTGGGGCCAACGTCCTGACTTTC.